Below are 15 T cell receptor beta chains sequenced from a single sample in a study of shared clonotypes between healthy human individuals. Naive-designated CD8 cells lacked CD45RO, were positively enriched for CCR7, and omitted terminally differentiated effector memory CD45RA+ cells. Sequencing was performed with immunoSEQ multiplex PCR; in TCRdb, only in-frame clones are kept and a portion is missing. Altogether some 2.1 million clones are present, just under 95% being singletons, with the ten largest covering less than 2%. The sample was naive CD8+ T cells from PBMCs. The receptors originated from a man aged 18 to 30 in good health. Some clones in this sample may be carry-over from other donors' samples.

This clone appeared a few times. Other DNA sequences in this sample translate to the same CDR3. V is TRBV27 and J is TRBJ1-5, with D tentatively TRBD1 (5 bases). The CDR3 is 14 amino acids. The V end lost 3 bases, the J end lost 3 bases, and 9 bases lay between the germline ends. Per the germline V gene, CDR1 is MNHEY and CDR2 is SMNVEV (reference sequence). The CDR3 bases are TGTGCCAGCAGTTTGAGACAGTCCAATCAGCCCCAGCATTTT. Its translation is CASSLRQSNQPQHF.

The chain uses TRBV5-1 and TRBJ2-3, with 7 bases matching TRBD2. V lost 4 bases and J lost 2; bases outside the gene matches: 7. Looked up from germline, CDR1 is SGHRS and CDR2 is YFSETQ. CDR3 size: 15 residues. The CDR3 bases are TGCGCCAGCAGCGGGGAGGGAGGGTTCACAGATACGCAGTATTTT. Protein product: CASSGEGGFTDTQYF.

This sequence joins TRBV28 and TRBJ2-3; no reliable D call. Trimming shortened V by 3 bases and J by 4 bases, and 8 bases separated the two germline ends. Looked up from germline, CDR1 is MDHEN and CDR2 is SYDVKM. There are 13 residues in the CDR3. Here the CDR3 reads CASSFPMADTQYF. DNA for the CDR3: TGTGCCAGCAGTTTCCCTATGGCAGATACGCAGTATTTT.

This chain joins TRBV5-1 and TRBJ2-1; D remains unclear. This CDR3 is 12 amino acids long. The germline gives CDR1 SGHRS, CDR2 YFSETQ. The V and J ends lost 5 bases and 8 bases respectively, with 11 bases between them. The CDR3 protein is CASRVRTDEQFF. Here the CDR3 DNA reads TGCGCCAGCAGGGTTAGGACGGATGAGCAGTTCTTC.

This clone was recorded only once. This CDR3 is also generated by other DNA sequences in the sample. The V gene is TRBV11-3, the J gene TRBJ2-3; D might be TRBD2 (5 bases). The germline V gene encodes CDR1 SGHNT and CDR2 YENEEA. CDR3 length equals 14 residues. The V end lost 1 base, the J end lost 2 bases, and 7 bases lay between the germline ends. The CDR3 nucleotides read TGTGCCAGCAGCTTAGCGGGGTCCACAGATACGCAGTATTTT. Translating it yields CASSLAGSTDTQYF.

The chain is built from TRBV5-6 and TRBJ2-1; D call uncertain. The ends were cut back, 4 bases at V and 5 bases at J, with 22 bases in the middle. Germline values: CDR1 SGHDT, CDR2 YYEEEE. CDR3 length equals 17 residues. The CDR3 DNA reads TGTGCCAGCAGCCTCCACACCGGGCCCCAGTTAGACAATGAGCAGTTCTTC. Protein: CASSLHTGPQLDNEQFF.

This chain connects TRBV19 to TRBJ1-5, with no clear D. CDR3 length: 15 residues. V gave up 3 bases and J gave up 7 bases, with 16 bases separating them. Germline lookup yields CDR1 LNHDA and CDR2 SQIVND (reference sequence). The CDR3, as DNA: TGTGCCAGTAGTATGTCCGGCAACCCTGGGCAGCCCCAGCATTTT. Residues: CASSMSGNPGQPQHF.

The rearrangement uses TRBV21-1 and TRBJ1-1; the table calls TRBD1, which could not be checked here. TRBV21-1 represents a pseudogene. The CDR3 sequence is 15 residues long. As DNA, the CDR3 is TGTGCCAGCAGCAATCGTGACACCATGAACACTGAAGCTTTCTTT. This codes for CASSNRDTMNTEAFF.

V and J are TRBV7-2 and TRBJ2-7; 9 bases are shared with TRBD1. Germline V lookup: CDR1 SGHTA, CDR2 FQGNSA. Losses at the gene ends were 0 bases for V and 1 base for J; bases not matched to a gene: 4. This CDR3 is 16 amino acids long. CDR3 sequence (DNA): TGTGCCAGCAGCTTAGCCGGACAGGGGAAATCCTACGAGCAGTACTTC. Translating it yields CASSLAGQGKSYEQYF.

The DNA for the CDR3 is TGTGCCAGCAGTGGCCCCGGGACCCTTAACACTGAAGCTTTCTTT. Encoded protein: CASSGPGTLNTEAFF. The gene calls are TRBV25-1 and TRBJ1-1, with D possibly TRBD1 on 5 matching bases. The CDR3 length is 15 residues. Germline loops: CDR1 MGHDK, CDR2 SYGVNS. V was cut by 4 bases and J by 2 bases, with 14 bases left in between. The full variable domain, with the rest looked up from reference TRBV25-1 and TRBJ1-1, is EADIYQTPRYLVIGTGKKITLECSQTMGHDKMYWYQQDPGMELHLIHYSYGVNSTEKGDLSSESTVSRIRTEHFPLTLESARPSHTSQYLCASSGPGTLNTEAFFGQGTRLTVV.

The chain links TRBV6-6 to TRBJ1-5, with D perhaps TRBD1 (5 bases). The germline CDR1 and CDR2 sequences are MNHNY and SVGAGI (reference sequence). The ends were cut back, 6 bases at V and 2 bases at J, with 14 bases in the middle. The CDR3 has 15 amino acids. The CDR3 loop reads CASSPGGSGNQPQHF. DNA for the CDR3: TGTGCCAGCAGCCCTGGGGGGTCGGGCAATCAGCCCCAGCATTTT.

The genes are TRBV2 and TRBJ2-2; 7 bases fit TRBD2. V trimming: 6 bases; J trimming: 1 base; junction bases outside the gene matches: 5. The CDR3 covers 15 residues. Germline V gives CDR1 SNHLY, CDR2 FYNNEI. The DNA of the CDR3 is TGTGCCAGCAGGGAGGGACTAAAGAACACCGGGGAGCTGTTTTTT. Residues: CASREGLKNTGELFF.

On this clone itself: Other DNA sequences within the sample encode an identical CDR3. This rearrangement joins TRBV4-1 to TRBJ1-1; TRBD1 is a possible D gene (5 bases). Germline V gene data show CDR1 as MGHRA and CDR2 as YSYEKL. The V end was cut by 4 bases, the J end by 1 base, with 10 bases between. CDR3 length: 14 residues. CDR3 in amino acids: CASSLRGGNTEAFF. In nucleotides, the CDR3 is TGCGCCAGCAGCCTGAGGGGTGGGAACACTGAAGCTTTCTTT.

The V call is TRBV6-1, the J call TRBJ1-3; the D gene is possibly TRBD1 (5 bases). In germline, CDR1 is MNHNS, CDR2 SASEGT. Trimming pared 4 bases from V and 3 bases from J, leaving 16 bases between. The CDR3 has 16 amino acids. CDR3 DNA sequence: TGTGCCAGCAGTGCCCGAATAGGGACGGTTGGAAACACCATATATTTT. Translation: CASSARIGTVGNTIYF.

This clone was observed a handful of times. The genes are TRBV19 and TRBJ1-1; D remains unclear. The CDR3 has 15 residues. V shed 3 bases and J shed 0 bases, with 11 bases lying between them. Per germline, CDR1 LNHDA and CDR2 SQIVND (reference sequence). The CDR3 DNA reads as TGTGCCAGTAGTATCGCGGACGGACTGAACACTGAAGCTTTCTTT. Its protein product is CASSIADGLNTEAFF.